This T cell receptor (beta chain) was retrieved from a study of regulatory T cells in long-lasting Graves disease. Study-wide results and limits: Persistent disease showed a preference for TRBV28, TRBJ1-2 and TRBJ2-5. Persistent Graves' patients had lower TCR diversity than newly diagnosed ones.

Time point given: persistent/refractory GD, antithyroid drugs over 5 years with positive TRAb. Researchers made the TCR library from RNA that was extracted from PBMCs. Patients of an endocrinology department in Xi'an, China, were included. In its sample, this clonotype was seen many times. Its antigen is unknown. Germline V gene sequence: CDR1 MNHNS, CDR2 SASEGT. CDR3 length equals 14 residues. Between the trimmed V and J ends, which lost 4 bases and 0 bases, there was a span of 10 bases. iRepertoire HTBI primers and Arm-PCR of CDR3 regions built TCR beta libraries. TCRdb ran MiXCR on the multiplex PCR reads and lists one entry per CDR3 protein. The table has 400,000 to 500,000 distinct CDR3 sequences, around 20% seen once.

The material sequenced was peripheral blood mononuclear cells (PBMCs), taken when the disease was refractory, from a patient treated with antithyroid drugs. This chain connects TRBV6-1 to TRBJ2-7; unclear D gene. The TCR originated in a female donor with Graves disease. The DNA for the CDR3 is TGTGCCAGCAGTGGTTACACCAGCTCCTACGAGCAGTACTTC. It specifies CASSGYTSSYEQYF.